Following are 27 T cell receptor beta chains from one sample sequenced in a study of shared clonotypes between healthy human individuals. Assay: immunoSEQ multiplex PCR; the TCRdb copy retains only in-frame clones and omits some. The sample consists of fewer than 3 million clones, around 93% of them appearing once. Material for sequencing was naive CD4+ T cells from PBMCs. The subset is: CD45RA+ positively selected. These receptors were collected from a man younger than 30 in good health. Some clones in this sample may be carry-over from other donors' samples.

The rearrangement joins TRBV29-1 to TRBJ1-2; D may be TRBD1 (5 bases). The V and J ends lost 4 bases and 1 base respectively, with 10 bases between them. Germline V gene sequence: CDR1 SQVTM, CDR2 ANQGSEA. This CDR3 is 13 amino acids long. The CDR3 region is CSVVGQFNYGYTF. CDR3 in DNA: TGCAGCGTTGTGGGGCAGTTTAACTATGGCTACACCTTC. Full variable domain (missing parts from reference TRBV29-1 and TRBJ1-2): SAVISQKPSRDICQRGTSLTIQCQVDSQVTMMFWYRQQPGQSLTLIATANQGSEATYESGFVIDKFPISRPNLTFSTLTVSNMSPEDSSIYLCSVVGQFNYGYTFGSGTRLTVV.

In regard to this clone: In the same sample, other DNA sequences code for this CDR3. The chain carries TRBV28 and TRBJ2-7; no clear D gene. This CDR3 spans 12 amino acids. V gave up 2 bases and J gave up 3 bases, with 5 bases separating them. Germline V gene data show CDR1 as MDHEN and CDR2 as SYDVKM. The CDR3 DNA follows: TGTGCCAGCAGTTTAGGGGACTACGAGCAGTACTTC. As protein: CASSLGDYEQYF.

V usage is TRBV14 and J usage is TRBJ2-5, with D maybe TRBD1 (6 bases). Trimming stripped 5 bases from V and 2 bases from J, with 15 bases between. Per the germline V gene, CDR1 is SGHDN and CDR2 is FVKESK. The length of the CDR3 is 15 residues. The CDR3 bases are TGTGCCAGCAGCGCTTCCGGGACAAAGCAAGAGACCCAGTACTTC. Protein sequence: CASSASGTKQETQYF.

CDR3 protein: CASSQVTVNSPLHF. CDR3 bases: TGTGCCAGCAGCCAAGTGACAGTTAATTCACCCCTCCACTTT. This chain links TRBV4-2 with TRBJ1-6; tentatively, D is TRBD1 (5 bases). Germline lookup yields CDR1 LGHNA and CDR2 YNFKEQ. Trimming cost V 1 base and J 6 bases, with 7 bases left between them. The CDR3 runs 14 residues.

The chain joins TRBV5-1 to TRBJ2-7, with unresolved D. In germline, CDR1 is SGHRS, CDR2 YFSETQ. The CDR3 covers 12 residues. The ends were cut back, 4 bases at V and 6 bases at J, with 11 bases in the middle. The CDR3 DNA reads as TGCGCCAGCAGCCGGGCATTCCGCGAGCAGTACTTC. Its protein is CASSRAFREQYF.

This chain joins TRBV7-2 and TRBJ1-3; D is ambiguous. CDR1 is SGHTA, CDR2 FQGNSA, per germline. The V end was cut by 5 bases, the J end by 0 bases, with 11 bases between. This CDR3 has 15 amino acids. The CDR3 loop is CASSQRRSSGNTIYF. The CDR3 DNA reads as TGTGCCAGCAGCCAAAGACGGAGCTCTGGAAACACCATATATTTT.

CDR3 loop: CATSDGSGRAVAKNIQYF. DNA for the CDR3: TGTGCCACTTCGGATGGTAGCGGGAGGGCCGTGGCCAAAAACATTCAGTACTTC. The V and J genes are TRBV28 and TRBJ2-4, with 11 bases aligning to TRBD2. CDR3 size: 18 residues. Trimming at V came to 10 bases and at J to 1 base, leaving 15 bases not matched to a gene. Germline CDR1 and CDR2: MDHEN and SYDVKM.

V is TRBV2 and J is TRBJ1-1; no definite D call. Per the germline V gene, CDR1 is SNHLY and CDR2 is FYNNEI. V lost 0 bases, J lost 1 base, and 9 bases lay in between. The CDR3 totals 15 residues. CDR3 protein: CASSEALVANTEAFF. As DNA, the CDR3 is TGTGCCAGCAGTGAAGCGCTCGTTGCGAACACTGAAGCTTTCTTT.

The chain joins TRBV2 to TRBJ2-2; TRBD2 matches 10 bases. Germline lookup yields CDR1 SNHLY and CDR2 FYNNEI. Trimming took 5 bases from V and 5 from J; bases not matched to a gene: 5. The CDR3 length is 15 residues. The CDR3 region has the DNA TGTGCCAGCAGTCCCCTAGCGGGAGCAACCGGGGAGCTGTTTTTT. It encodes CASSPLAGATGELFF.

This sequence joins TRBV28 and TRBJ1-4; maybe TRBD1 (5 bases). CDR1 and CDR2 (germline): MDHEN, SYDVKM. There are 15 residues in the CDR3. V was clipped by 5 bases and J by 0 bases, with 10 bases between them. The DNA for the CDR3 is TGTGCCAGCAGTCTCGACAGCCCAACTAATGAAAAACTGTTTTTT. Its translation: CASSLDSPTNEKLFF.

The V and J genes are TRBV6-1 and TRBJ2-2; D is undetermined. Germline CDR1 is MNHNS and CDR2 is SASEGT. CDR3 length equals 14 residues. Trimming left V 0 bases short and J 1 base short, with 3 bases between. The CDR3 DNA reads as TGTGCCAGCAGTGAAGCGTTGAACACCGGGGAGCTGTTTTTT. Translation gives CASSEALNTGELFF.

This chain links TRBV7-9 with TRBJ1-1; unclear D gene. The CDR3 has 9 residues. The V end lost 4 bases, the J end lost 10 bases, and 4 bases lay between the germline ends. The germline V gene encodes CDR1 SEHNR and CDR2 FQNEAQ (reference sequence). CDR3 loop: CASSWRAFF. The CDR3 DNA reads TGTGCCAGCAGCTGGCGAGCTTTCTTT. The full variable domain, in which reference TRBV7-9 and TRBJ1-1 provide the parts outside the CDR3, is DTGVSQNPRHKITKRGQNVTFRCDPISEHNRLYWYRQTLGQGPEFLTYFQNEAQLEKSRLLSDRFSAERPKGSFSTLEIQRTEQGDSAMYLCASSWRAFFGQGTRLTVV.

Only one count was recorded for this clone. The genes are TRBV5-1 and TRBJ1-1; D ambiguous. The CDR3 spans 15 residues. CDR1 is SGHRS, CDR2 YFSETQ, per germline. V shed 2 bases and J shed 5 bases, with 16 bases lying between them. For the CDR3, the DNA is TGCGCCAGCAGCTTAGGATTAAGTAAAGGGACTGAAGCTTTCTTT. It codes for CASSLGLSKGTEAFF.

This clone appeared a single time. V usage is TRBV4-3 and J usage is TRBJ2-5; the D is unclear. The J call could be wrong; TRBJ2-7 is a better fit for the DNA end. Germline CDR1 is LGHNA and CDR2 is YSLEER. This CDR3 contains 14 residues. The CDR3 DNA follows: TGCGCCAGCAGCCAAGACCCCCAAGTGAGCGAGCAGTACTTC. This encodes CASSQDPQVSEQYF.

The chain is built from TRBV5-5 and TRBJ2-7; TRBD1 matches 7 bases. Germline loops: CDR1 SGHKS, CDR2 YYEKEE (reference sequence). The CDR3 is 16 residues long. V shed 5 bases, J shed 0 bases, and the junction held 11 bases outside the gene matches. CDR3 residues: CASSFTGTALSYEQYF. In DNA, the CDR3 is TGTGCCAGCAGTTTCACCGGGACAGCTCTCTCCTACGAGCAGTACTTC.

This sequence joins TRBV6-1 and TRBJ2-7; 10 bases line up with TRBD2. The CDR3 contains 14 residues. Germline-derived CDR1 and CDR2 are MNHNS and SASEGT. V gave up 6 bases and J gave up 3 bases; unmatched junction bases: 5. The CDR3 DNA sequence: TGTGCCAGCAGCGGACTAGCGGCCTACTACGAGCAGTACTTC. Amino acid sequence: CASSGLAAYYEQYF.

The J gene is TRBJ2-1, the V gene TRBV7-2; no clear D gene. CDR3 length equals 14 residues. Between the trimmed V and J ends, which lost 5 bases and 10 bases, there was a span of 18 bases. Germline V gene lookup returns CDR1 SGHTA and CDR2 FQGNSA. CDR3 DNA: TGTGCCAGCAGCCCTGCCCCCCGACTGTCCGAGCAGTTCTTC. Its translation is CASSPAPRLSEQFF.

The rearrangement uses TRBV7-4 and TRBJ2-7; 8 bases agree with TRBD1. The J segment lost 5 bases and the V segment lost 4 bases, leaving 16 bases of the junction unmatched. This CDR3 spans 17 amino acids. Germline CDR1 and CDR2: SGHVT and SQSDAQ. The CDR3, as DNA: TGTGCCAGCAGCTCAAGTGGGCAGGGGGCGCGTCGGGACGAGCAGTACTTC. The encoded protein is CASSSSGQGARRDEQYF.

The chain has TRBV7-7 and TRBJ1-4, with D perhaps matching TRBD1 (5 bases). This CDR3 comprises 17 residues. Germline CDR1 reads SSHAT; CDR2 reads FNYEAQ (reference sequence). With 8 bases removed from V and 0 bases from J, the gap between germline ends came to 19 bases. The CDR3 reads CASLRDEDRPTNEKLFF. The CDR3 region has the DNA TGTGCCAGCCTCCGGGACGAAGATAGGCCAACTAATGAAAAACTGTTTTTT. The whole variable domain, filled in from reference TRBV7-7 and TRBJ1-4, reads GAGVSQSPRYKVTKRGQDVTLRCDPISSHATLYWYQQALGQGPEFLTYFNYEAQPDKSGLPSDRFSAERPEGSISTLTIQRTEQRDSAMYRCASLRDEDRPTNEKLFFGSGTQLSVL.

V and J are TRBV15 and TRBJ2-5; perhaps TRBD2 as D (6 bases). This CDR3 has 16 amino acids. Germline values: CDR1 LNHNV, CDR2 YYDKDF (reference sequence). V was trimmed by 0 bases and J by 4 bases, leaving 15 bases between them. In DNA form, the CDR3 reads TGTGCCACCAGCAGAGATCGCTACCGGAGGGTAGAGACCCAGTACTTC. Its protein is CATSRDRYRRVETQYF.

V is TRBV7-2 and J is TRBJ2-7, with D possibly being TRBD2 (6 bases). Germline values: CDR1 SGHTA, CDR2 FQGNSA. This CDR3 region has 15 residues. Between the trimmed V and J ends, which lost 2 bases and 5 bases, there was a span of 16 bases. As DNA, the CDR3 is TGTGCCAGCAGCTTAAGCACTAGCTGGGTTGACGAGCAGTACTTC. Its protein is CASSLSTSWVDEQYF.

This chain connects TRBV7-9 to TRBJ2-3, with 7 bases identical to TRBD2. This CDR3 has 17 amino acids. The V segment lost 1 base and the J segment 5 bases; nucleotides outside the gene matches: 12. Germline-derived CDR1 and CDR2 are SEHNR and FQNEAQ (reference sequence). CDR3 sequence reads: CASSLGPWDYAIDTQYF. The CDR3 DNA reads as TGTGCCAGCAGCTTAGGACCGTGGGACTACGCAATAGATACGCAGTATTTT. Together with reference TRBV7-9 and TRBJ2-3, the CDR3 gives the full variable domain: DTGVSQNPRHKITKRGQNVTFRCDPISEHNRLYWYRQTLGQGPEFLTYFQNEAQLEKSRLLSDRFSAERPKGSFSTLEIQRTEQGDSAMYLCASSLGPWDYAIDTQYFGPGTRLTVL.

The rearrangement joins TRBV28 to TRBJ1-2; a weak D match, TRBD1 (6 bases). Germline V lookup: CDR1 MDHEN, CDR2 SYDVKM. Trimming left V 2 bases short and J 8 bases short, with 18 bases between. The CDR3 is made up of 15 amino acids. The CDR3 nucleotides read TGTGCCAGCAGTTTAATTGACAGGCCGGCGCGGGGCTACACCTTC. It is translated as CASSLIDRPARGYTF.

Remarks on this clone: In the same sample, other DNA sequences code for this CDR3. The gene calls are TRBV5-4 and TRBJ2-7; a possible D gene is TRBD1 (6 bases). The CDR3 has 14 amino acids. V was clipped by 2 bases and J by 3 bases, with 12 bases between them. Germline CDR1 is SGHNT and CDR2 is YYREEE (reference sequence). CDR3 loop: CASSFRQGSYEQYF. In DNA, the CDR3 is TGTGCCAGCAGCTTTCGGCAGGGGAGCTACGAGCAGTACTTC.

The genes are TRBV9 and TRBJ1-2; D might be TRBD1 (5 bases). This CDR3 is built from 16 residues. CDR1 and CDR2 (germline): SGDLS, YYNGEE. V lost 4 bases and J lost 8, with 24 bases in between. The DNA of the CDR3 is TGTGCCAGCAGCACCCCCCGTGGGAGGGGCGCGGGGGGCTACACCTTC. Amino acid sequence: CASSTPRGRGAGGYTF.

In its sample, this clone was seen a few times. Distinct nucleotide sequences in the sample also encode this CDR3. The chain has TRBV28 and TRBJ1-1; D gene unclear. CDR1 MDHEN and CDR2 SYDVKM come from the germline V gene. The V end was cut by 6 bases, the J end by 0 bases, with 5 bases between. The CDR3 runs 12 residues. As DNA, the CDR3 is TGTGCCAGCAGGCAGATGAACACTGAAGCTTTCTTT. The encoded protein is CASRQMNTEAFF.

This chain joins TRBV5-8 and TRBJ1-5, with a possible D match to TRBD1 (6 bases). The CDR3 consists of 15 residues. Trimming stripped 2 bases from V and 10 bases from J, with 19 bases between. The V gene's germline CDR1 is SGHTS and CDR2 YDEGEE. This chain's CDR3 is CASSLQGRGLGPQHF. The CDR3, as DNA: TGTGCCAGCAGCTTACAGGGACGGGGGTTAGGTCCCCAGCATTTT.